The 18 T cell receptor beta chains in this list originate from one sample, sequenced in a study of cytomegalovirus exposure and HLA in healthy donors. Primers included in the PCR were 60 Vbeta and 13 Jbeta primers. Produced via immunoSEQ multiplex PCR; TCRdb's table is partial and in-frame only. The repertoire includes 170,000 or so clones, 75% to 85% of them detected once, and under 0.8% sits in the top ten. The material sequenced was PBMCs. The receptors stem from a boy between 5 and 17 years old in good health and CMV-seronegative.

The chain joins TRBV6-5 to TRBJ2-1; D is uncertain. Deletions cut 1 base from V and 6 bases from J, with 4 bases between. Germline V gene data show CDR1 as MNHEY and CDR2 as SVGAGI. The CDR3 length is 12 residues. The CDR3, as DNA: TGTGCCAGCAGTTACTTCGGCAATGAGCAGTTCTTC. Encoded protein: CASSYFGNEQFF.

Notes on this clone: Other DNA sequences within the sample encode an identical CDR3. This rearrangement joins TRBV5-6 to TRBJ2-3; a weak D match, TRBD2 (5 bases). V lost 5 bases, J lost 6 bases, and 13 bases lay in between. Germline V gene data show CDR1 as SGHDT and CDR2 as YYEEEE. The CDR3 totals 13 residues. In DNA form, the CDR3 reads TGTGCCAGCAGTCTTAGACCGGGGGATACGCAGTATTTT. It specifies CASSLRPGDTQYF. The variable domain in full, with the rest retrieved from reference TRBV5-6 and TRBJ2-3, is DAGVTQSPTHLIKTRGQQVTLRCSPKSGHDTVSWYQQALGQGPQFIFQYYEEEERQRGNFPDRFSGHQFPNYSSELNVNALLLGDSALYLCASSLRPGDTQYFGPGTRLTVL.

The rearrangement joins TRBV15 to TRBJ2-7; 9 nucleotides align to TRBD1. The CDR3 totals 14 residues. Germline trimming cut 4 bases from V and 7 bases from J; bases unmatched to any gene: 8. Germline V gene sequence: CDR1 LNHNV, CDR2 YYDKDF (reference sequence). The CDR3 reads CATSTGTGTKEQYF. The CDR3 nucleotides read TGTGCCACCAGCACCGGGACAGGGACGAAAGAGCAGTACTTC.

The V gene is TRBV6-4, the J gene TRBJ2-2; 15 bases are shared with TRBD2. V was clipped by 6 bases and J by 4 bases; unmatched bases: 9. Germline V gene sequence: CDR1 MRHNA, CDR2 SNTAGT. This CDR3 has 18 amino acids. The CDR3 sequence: CASSAGLAGGAITGELFF. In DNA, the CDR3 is TGTGCCAGCAGCGCCGGACTAGCGGGAGGGGCGATCACCGGGGAGCTGTTTTTT.

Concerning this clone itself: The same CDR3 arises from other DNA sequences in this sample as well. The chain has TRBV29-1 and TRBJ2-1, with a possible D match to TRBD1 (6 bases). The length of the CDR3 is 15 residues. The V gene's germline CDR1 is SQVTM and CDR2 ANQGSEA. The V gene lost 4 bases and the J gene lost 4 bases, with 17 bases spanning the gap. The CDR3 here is CSVVQQGRGYNEQFF. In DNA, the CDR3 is TGCAGCGTTGTACAGCAGGGGAGAGGATACAATGAGCAGTTCTTC.

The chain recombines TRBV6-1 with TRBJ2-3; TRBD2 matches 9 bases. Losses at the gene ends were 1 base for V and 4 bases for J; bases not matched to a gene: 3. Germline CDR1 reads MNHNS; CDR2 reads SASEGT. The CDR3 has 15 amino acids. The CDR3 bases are TGTGCCAGCAGTGAAGTGGGCGGGAGGGCAGATACGCAGTATTTT. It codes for CASSEVGGRADTQYF.

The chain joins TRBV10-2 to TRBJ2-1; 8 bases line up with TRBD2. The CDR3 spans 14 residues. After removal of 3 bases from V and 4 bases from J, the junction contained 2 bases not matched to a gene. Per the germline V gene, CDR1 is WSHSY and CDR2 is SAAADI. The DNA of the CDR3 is TGCGCCAGCAGTGATAGCGGGGTATACAATGAGCAGTTCTTC. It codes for CASSDSGVYNEQFF.

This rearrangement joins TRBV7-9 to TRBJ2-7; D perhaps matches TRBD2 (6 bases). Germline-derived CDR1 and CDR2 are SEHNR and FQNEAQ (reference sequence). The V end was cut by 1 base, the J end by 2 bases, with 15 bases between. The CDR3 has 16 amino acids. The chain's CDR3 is CASSLGGSGGAYEQYF. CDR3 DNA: TGTGCCAGCAGCTTAGGGGGCTCCGGGGGTGCCTACGAGCAGTACTTC.

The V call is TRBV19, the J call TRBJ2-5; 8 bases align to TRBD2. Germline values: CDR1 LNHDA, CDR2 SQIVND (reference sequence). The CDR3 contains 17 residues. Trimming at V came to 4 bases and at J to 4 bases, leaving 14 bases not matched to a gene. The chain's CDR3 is CASSTLGGGLSGETQYF. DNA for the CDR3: TGTGCCAGTAGTACCCTCGGGGGGGGGCTTAGTGGAGAGACCCAGTACTTC. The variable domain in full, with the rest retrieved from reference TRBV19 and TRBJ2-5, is DGGITQSPKYLFRKEGQNVTLSCEQNLNHDAMYWYRQDPGQGLRLIYYSQIVNDFQKGDIAEGYSVSREKKESFPLTVTSAQKNPTAFYLCASSTLGGGLSGETQYFGPGTRLLVL.

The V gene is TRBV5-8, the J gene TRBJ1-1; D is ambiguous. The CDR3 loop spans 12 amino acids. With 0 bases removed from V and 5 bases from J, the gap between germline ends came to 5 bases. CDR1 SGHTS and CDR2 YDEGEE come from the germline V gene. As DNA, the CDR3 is TGTGCCAGCAGCTTGGAAACAACTGAAGCTTTCTTT. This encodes CASSLETTEAFF.

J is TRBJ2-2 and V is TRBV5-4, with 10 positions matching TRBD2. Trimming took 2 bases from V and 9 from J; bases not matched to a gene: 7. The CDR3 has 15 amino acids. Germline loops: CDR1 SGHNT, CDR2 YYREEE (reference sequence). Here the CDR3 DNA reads TGTGCCAGCAGCTTAGGACTAGCGGCACCTCGGGAGCTGTTTTTT. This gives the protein CASSLGLAAPRELFF. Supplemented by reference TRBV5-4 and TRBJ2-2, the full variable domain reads ETGVTQSPTHLIKTRGQQVTLRCSSQSGHNTVSWYQQALGQGPQFIFQYYREEENGRGNFPPRFSGLQFPNYSSELNVNALELDDSALYLCASSLGLAAPRELFFGEGSRLTVL.

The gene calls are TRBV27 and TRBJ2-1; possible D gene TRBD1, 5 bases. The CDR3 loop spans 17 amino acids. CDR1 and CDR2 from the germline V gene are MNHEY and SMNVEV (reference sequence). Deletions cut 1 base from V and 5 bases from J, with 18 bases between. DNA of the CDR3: TGTGCCAGCAGTTTATACAGGCCCTATATAGTGGACAATGAGCAGTTCTTC. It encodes CASSLYRPYIVDNEQFF.

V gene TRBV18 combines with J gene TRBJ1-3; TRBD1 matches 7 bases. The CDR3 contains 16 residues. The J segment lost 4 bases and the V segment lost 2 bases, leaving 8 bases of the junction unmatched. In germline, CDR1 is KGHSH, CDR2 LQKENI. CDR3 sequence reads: CASSPNERGRGNTIYF. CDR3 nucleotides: TGTGCCAGCTCACCAAATGAAAGGGGGCGCGGAAACACCATATATTTT.

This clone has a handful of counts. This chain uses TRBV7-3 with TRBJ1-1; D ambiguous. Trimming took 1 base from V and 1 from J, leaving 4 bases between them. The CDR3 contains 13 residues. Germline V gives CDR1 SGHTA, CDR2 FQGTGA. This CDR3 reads CASSLNRNTEAFF. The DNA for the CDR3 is TGTGCCAGCAGCTTAAACAGGAACACTGAAGCTTTCTTT.

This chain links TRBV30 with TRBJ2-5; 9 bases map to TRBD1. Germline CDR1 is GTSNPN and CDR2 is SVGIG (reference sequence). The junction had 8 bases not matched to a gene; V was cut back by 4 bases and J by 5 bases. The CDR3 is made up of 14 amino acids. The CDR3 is CAWNLGQGRETQYF. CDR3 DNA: TGTGCCTGGAACTTGGGACAGGGACGGGAGACCCAGTACTTC.

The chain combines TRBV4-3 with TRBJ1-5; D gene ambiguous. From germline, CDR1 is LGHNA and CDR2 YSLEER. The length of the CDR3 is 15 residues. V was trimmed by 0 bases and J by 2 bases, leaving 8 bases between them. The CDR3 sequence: CASSQDAQGNQPQHF. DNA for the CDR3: TGCGCCAGCAGCCAAGATGCCCAGGGCAATCAGCCCCAGCATTTT.

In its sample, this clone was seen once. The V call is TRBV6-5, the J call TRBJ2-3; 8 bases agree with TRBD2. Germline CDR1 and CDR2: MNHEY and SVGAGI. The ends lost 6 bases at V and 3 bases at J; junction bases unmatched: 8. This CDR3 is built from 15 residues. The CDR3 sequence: CASSGAGEVTDTQYF. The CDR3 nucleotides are TGTGCCAGCAGCGGAGCGGGAGAGGTTACAGATACGCAGTATTTT.

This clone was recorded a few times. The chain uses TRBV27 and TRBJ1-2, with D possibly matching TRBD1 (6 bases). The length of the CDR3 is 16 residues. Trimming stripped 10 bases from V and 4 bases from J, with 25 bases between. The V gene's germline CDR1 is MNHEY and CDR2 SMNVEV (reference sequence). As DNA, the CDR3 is TGTGCCACATCTCTAGGATTTTCAGGGGACCTCTATGGCTACACCTTC. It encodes CATSLGFSGDLYGYTF.